This T cell receptor (beta chain) was recorded in a study of Graves' ophthalmopathy and Graves' hyperthyroidism. About the study: Researchers classed hyperthyroidism as stable given no ophthalmopathy within 18 months of follow-up.

This CDR3 has 15 amino acids. The V segment lost 5 bases and the J segment 7 bases; nucleotides outside the gene matches: 8. In germline, CDR1 is SEHNR, CDR2 FQNEAQ (reference sequence). As for this clonotype: A much larger clone lies a single base off, so this may be a read error.

CDR3 regions of TCR beta were amplified from RNA transcripts. First-round RT-PCR used HTBI primers; second-round multiplex PCR followed. TCRdb re-analysed the multiplex PCR reads in MiXCR, keeping a single row per CDR3 protein. The data hold some 1.1 million distinct CDR3 sequences, with less than 45% observed a single time. The receptor was derived from an adult man with Graves' hyperthyroidism. The chain carries TRBV7-9 and TRBJ2-7; 13 positions agree with TRBD2. The source material was peripheral blood or thyroid tissue (not recorded which). The CDR3 DNA reads TGTGCCAGCAGCAGGCCACTAGCGGGAGGGGAAGAGCAGTACTTC. Its protein product is CASSRPLAGGEEQYF.